This T cell receptor beta chain was captured in a study of beta chain features in type 1 diabetes. Study-wide background: All of the samples together had roughly 98 million sorted cells examined. Study results and limitations: TCRB CDR3s were moderately but significantly shorter in Type 1 diabetes patients in all four CD4+ subsets. TCRB rearrangement may or may not be influenced by HLA type; here this remained unresolved. Patients showed naive, central memory and Treg TCRB repertoires that appeared more similar than those of healthy donors.

CDR3 length: 14 residues. Germline V gives CDR1 SGHAT, CDR2 FQNNGV. V shed 4 bases and J shed 5 bases, with 14 bases lying between them. The study reverse transcribed the entire isolated RNA, so it sequenced expressed TCRB transcripts. Approximately 3.6 million reads were obtained on average from naive, central memory and regulatory T cell samples. Measured with immunoSEQ multiplex PCR; TCRdb has only the in-frame clones, and not every one. The table includes roughly 260,000 clones, roughly a tenth detected once. Concerning this clone itself: Its antigen remains unknown.

The receptor's source is a young man with type 1 diabetes. The J gene is TRBJ1-1, the V gene TRBV11-2; perhaps TRBD1 as D (5 bases). Sequencing input: naive CD4+ T cells from blood. Here the CDR3 reads CASSWGRGPTEAFF. The CDR3 DNA sequence: TGTGCCAGCAGCTGGGGGAGGGGCCCAACTGAAGCTTTCTTT.